The rows below give T cell receptor beta chains drawn from one sample of a study of T cells in Graves' hyperthyroidism and ophthalmopathy. MiXCR, applied by TCRdb to the multiplex PCR reads, yields one record per CDR3 protein. The table has fewer than 450,000 distinct CDR3 sequences, roughly 13% seen once. Sequenced: blood. These receptor sequences come from a man over 45 with Graves' ophthalmopathy. The CDR3 runs from the conserved cysteine through the conserved F or W. D genes are given only for firm matches. Size is omitted from some rows. Given values are once, few, many or a class for expanded clones.

CDR3	DNA	D	size	V	J
CASSVRTMREQFF	TGTGCCAGCAGTGTACGAACGATGAGGGAGCAGTTCTTC	.	.	TRBV27	TRBJ2-1
CASSTNPAPNEKLFF	TGTGCCAGCAGCACGAACCCGGCACCCAATGAAAAACTGTTTTTT	.	many	TRBV13	TRBJ1-4
CASSLLTREETQYF	TGTGCCAGCAGCTTATTGACCCGAGAAGAGACCCAGTACTTC	.	.	TRBV7-9	TRBJ2-5
CSVDKGAGNTEAFF	TGCAGCGTTGATAAGGGGGCGGGGAACACTGAAGCTTTCTTT	TRBD1	many	TRBV29-1	TRBJ1-1
CSVAGTSGAYNEQFF	TGCAGCGTAGCCGGGACTAGCGGGGCCTACAATGAGCAGTTCTTC	TRBD2	.	TRBV29-1	TRBJ2-1
CASRPPPPGTGGFGYTF	TGTGCCAGCAGACCACCGCCCCCAGGGACAGGGGGGTTCGGCTACACCTTC	TRBD1	many	TRBV11-2	TRBJ1-2
CASSWGQGETQYF	TGTGCCAGCAGTTGGGGACAGGGGGAGACCCAGTACTTC	TRBD1	many	TRBV12-3/TRBV12-4	TRBJ2-5
CSARQGVNGYTF	TGCAGTGCTAGGCAGGGGGTGAATGGCTACACCTTC	TRBD1	.	TRBV20-1	TRBJ1-2
CASFSRYGELFF	TGTGCCTCCTTCTCCCGTTACGGGGAGCTGTTTTTT	.	many	TRBV30	TRBJ2-2
CSAIGPGKTQYF	TGCAGTGCTATTGGGCCTGGGAAGACCCAGTACTTC	.	.	TRBV20-1	TRBJ2-5
CASRQGGTQQETQYF	TGTGCCAGCAGACAAGGGGGGACACAACAAGAGACCCAGTACTTC	.	many	TRBV6-1	TRBJ2-5
CASSPPPQGVAKNIQYF	TGTGCCAGCTCACCACCGCCACAGGGGGTGGCCAAAAACATTCAGTACTTC	TRBD1	many	TRBV18	TRBJ2-4
CASSARQPSDTQYF	TGTGCCAGCAGTGCGCGCCAGCCGTCAGATACGCAGTATTTT	.	few	TRBV6-2/TRBV6-3	TRBJ2-3
CASSFLGNQPQHF	TGTGCCAGCAGCTTTCTGGGAAATCAGCCCCAGCATTTT	.	many	TRBV5-6	TRBJ1-5
CASSPSYGERGRKLFF	TGCGCCAGCAGCCCCTCGTACGGGGAGCGCGGTCGGAAACTGTTTTTT	.	few	TRBV5-1	TRBJ1-4
CASSLDFGGWNTGELFF	TGTGCCAGCAGCTTAGACTTCGGGGGTTGGAACACCGGGGAGCTGTTTTTT	.	many	TRBV11-3	TRBJ2-2
CASGAAPRSTDTQYF	TGTGCCAGCGGAGCCGCTCCGAGGAGCACAGATACGCAGTATTTT	.	.	TRBV2	TRBJ2-3
CASSSTGSGQPQHF	TGTGCCAGCAGTTCGACAGGGTCGGGGCAGCCCCAGCATTTT	TRBD1	few	TRBV6-5	TRBJ1-5
CSARDRTVGSNQPQHF	TGCAGTGCTAGAGATCGCACAGTCGGGAGCAATCAGCCCCAGCATTTT	.	many	TRBV20-1	TRBJ1-5
CASTTRTSGRARNEQFF	TGTGCCAGTACCACAAGGACTAGCGGGAGGGCCCGCAATGAGCAGTTCTTC	TRBD2	.	TRBV2	TRBJ2-1
CASTTGRNYEQYF	TGTGCCAGCACTACCGGGAGAAACTACGAGCAGTACTTC	.	many	TRBV6-1	TRBJ2-7
CASSLSPSGTVRTEQFF	TGTGCCAGCAGCTTATCTCCTAGCGGGACCGTTCGGACGGAGCAGTTCTTC	TRBD2	many	TRBV7-9	TRBJ2-1
CASSSGTGFMNTEAFF	TGCGCCAGCAGCTCCGGGACAGGGTTCATGAACACTGAAGCTTTCTTT	TRBD1	many	TRBV5-1	TRBJ1-1
CASRTEMGQGYGYTF	TGTGCCAGCAGAACAGAGATGGGACAGGGCTATGGCTACACCTTC	TRBD1	.	TRBV27	TRBJ1-2
CASNPGAGTSVTDTQYF	TGTGCCAGCAACCCCGGGGCGGGGACTAGCGTCACAGATACGCAGTATTTT	TRBD2	many	TRBV27	TRBJ2-3
CASSSVLAKNIQYF	TGTGCCAGCAGTTCGGTATTAGCCAAAAACATTCAGTACTTC	.	many	TRBV28	TRBJ2-4
CASSYSGGSTEAFF	TGTGCCAGCAGTTATTCGGGGGGATCAACTGAAGCTTTCTTT	.	many	TRBV6-6	TRBJ1-1
CAISEMREWTDTQYF	TGTGCCATCAGTGAGATGAGGGAGTGGACAGATACGCAGTATTTT	.	.	TRBV10-3	TRBJ2-3
CASSLPGLAGGPENEQYF	TGTGCCAGCAGCTTACCCGGACTAGCGGGAGGGCCAGAAAACGAGCAGTACTTC	TRBD2	few	TRBV7-9	TRBJ2-7
CASSLQQGNNSPLHF	TGTGCCAGCAGCTTGCAACAGGGAAACAACTCACCCCTCCACTTT	.	.	TRBV5-4	TRBJ1-6
CATSEGRAGNQPQHF	TGTGCCACCAGTGAGGGCAGGGCTGGCAATCAGCCCCAGCATTTT	.	.	TRBV24-1	TRBJ1-5
CASSLRPREQYF	TGCGCCAGCAGCTTGCGGCCGCGCGAGCAGTACTTC	.	few	TRBV5-1	TRBJ2-7
CASSPQTGVNTEAFF	TGTGCCAGCAGCCCACAGACAGGGGTGAACACTGAAGCTTTCTTT	TRBD1	few	TRBV7-9	TRBJ1-1
CASREGVAGANVLTF	TGTGCCAGCAGGGAGGGGGTTGCTGGGGCCAACGTCCTGACTTTC	.	.	TRBV28	TRBJ2-6
CSARVAGTGGRTNEKLFF	TGCAGTGCTAGAGTCGCCGGGACAGGGGGCAGGACTAATGAAAAACTGTTTTTT	TRBD1	many	TRBV20-1	TRBJ1-4
CSAWGASGSSYNEQFF	TGCAGTGCTTGGGGGGCCAGCGGGAGCTCCTACAATGAGCAGTTCTTC	TRBD2	many	TRBV20-1	TRBJ2-1
CASSIDLTTAGEQFF	TGTGCCAGTAGTATAGATCTGACTACAGCGGGTGAGCAGTTCTTC	.	few	TRBV19	TRBJ2-1
CASTLGTSGRLGETQYF	TGTGCCAGCACCCTAGGTACTAGCGGGAGATTGGGAGAGACCCAGTACTTC	TRBD2	many	TRBV11-2	TRBJ2-5
CSVEGSGEKLFF	TGCAGCGTTGAAGGTTCGGGAGAAAAACTGTTTTTT	.	.	TRBV29-1	TRBJ1-4
CASQMGVDEQFF	TGTGCCAGCCAAATGGGTGTGGATGAGCAGTTCTTC	.	many	TRBV11-3	TRBJ2-1
CASSYQTESEAFF	TGTGCCAGCAGTTATCAGACAGAGAGTGAAGCTTTCTTT	.	many	TRBV7-6	TRBJ1-1
CAWSEASLSYNEQFF	TGTGCCTGGAGTGAGGCGAGTTTATCCTACAATGAGCAGTTCTTC	.	many	TRBV30	TRBJ2-1
CASSARAASYEQYF	TGTGCCAGCAGTGCTCGGGCAGCCTCCTACGAGCAGTACTTC	.	many	TRBV2	TRBJ2-7
CASSIAVGNEKLFF	TGTGCCAGTAGTATAGCGGTCGGTAATGAAAAACTGTTTTTT	.	few	TRBV19	TRBJ1-4
CSAQGAGRETQYF	TGCAGTGCTCAGGGGGCGGGTCGGGAGACCCAGTACTTC	TRBD1	few	TRBV20-1	TRBJ2-5
CAISGTGSETQYF	TGTGCCATCAGCGGGACAGGGTCAGAGACCCAGTACTTC	TRBD1	.	TRBV10-3	TRBJ2-5
CASSVTGESNQPQHF	TGTGCCAGCAGCGTAACAGGGGAAAGCAATCAGCCCCAGCATTTT	TRBD1	.	TRBV27	TRBJ1-5
CASSEWGYEQYF	TGTGCCAGCAGTGAATGGGGCTACGAGCAGTACTTC	.	many	TRBV6-1	TRBJ2-7
CASSSLHTEAFF	TGTGCCAGCAGTTCTCTCCACACTGAAGCTTTCTTT	.	.	TRBV28	TRBJ1-1
CAGGLPAYEQYF	TGTGCCGGAGGACTACCAGCCTACGAGCAGTACTTC	.	many	TRBV6-1	TRBJ2-7
CSVVRRGPPYEQYF	TGCAGCGTCGTCCGAAGGGGGCCTCCCTACGAGCAGTACTTC	TRBD1	many	TRBV29-1	TRBJ2-7
CSARGTGFPEALF	TGCAGTGCTAGAGGCACAGGGTTCCCTGAAGCTCTCTTT	.	.	TRBV20-1	TRBJ1-1
CASSLPGLEAFF	TGTGCCAGCAGCCTACCAGGGCTTGAAGCTTTCTTT	.	many	TRBV28	TRBJ1-1
CASSKSGTDSTDTQYF	TGTGCCAGCAGTAAATCGGGGACAGATAGCACAGATACGCAGTATTTT	TRBD1	once	TRBV25-1	TRBJ2-3
CASSLRTGGIDTQYF	TGTGCCAGCAGCTTGAGGACAGGGGGCATAGATACGCAGTATTTT	TRBD1	many	TRBV7-3	TRBJ2-3